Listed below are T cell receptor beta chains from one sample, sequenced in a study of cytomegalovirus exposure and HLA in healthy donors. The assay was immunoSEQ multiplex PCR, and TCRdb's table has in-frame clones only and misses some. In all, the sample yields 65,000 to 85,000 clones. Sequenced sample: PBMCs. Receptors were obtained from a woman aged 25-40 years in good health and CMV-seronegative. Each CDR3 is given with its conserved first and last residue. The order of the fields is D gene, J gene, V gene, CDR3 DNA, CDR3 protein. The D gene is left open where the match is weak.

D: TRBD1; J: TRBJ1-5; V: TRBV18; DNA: TGTGCCAGCTCCCCCGGACAGGGAGATAATCAGCCCCAGCATTTT; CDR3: CASSPGQGDNQPQHF
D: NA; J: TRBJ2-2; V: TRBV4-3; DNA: TGCGCCAGCAGCCAAGATTCGTGGCAGGACGGGGAGCTGTTTTTT; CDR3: CASSQDSWQDGELFF
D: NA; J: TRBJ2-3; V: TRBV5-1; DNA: TGCGCCAGCAGCTTGGGACAGAGCACAGATACGCAGTATTTT; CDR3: CASSLGQSTDTQYF
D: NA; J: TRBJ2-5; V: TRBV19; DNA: TGTGCCAGTAGTACCGGGACACCCGAGACCCAGTACTTC; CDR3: CASSTGTPETQYF
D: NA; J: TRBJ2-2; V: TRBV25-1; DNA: TGTGCCAGCAGTCGAGGGTACCCGAACACCGGGGAGCTGTTTTTT; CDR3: CASSRGYPNTGELFF
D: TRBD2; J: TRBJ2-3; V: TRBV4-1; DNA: TGCGCCAGCAGCCAAGATAGCGGGAGCTTCACAGATACGCAGTATTTT; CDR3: CASSQDSGSFTDTQYF
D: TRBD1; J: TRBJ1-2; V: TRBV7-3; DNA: TGTGCCAGCAGCCTTGGGACAGGAGGAGGCTACACCTTC; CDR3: CASSLGTGGGYTF
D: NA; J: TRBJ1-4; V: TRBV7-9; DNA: TGTGCCAGCAGCGCCCCAAACAGGTTCAATGAAAAACTGTTTTTT; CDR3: CASSAPNRFNEKLFF
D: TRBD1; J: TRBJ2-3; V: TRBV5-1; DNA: TGCGCCAGCAGCTTGGTCGGGACAGGGTCTCCGGATACGCAGTATTTT; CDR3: CASSLVGTGSPDTQYF
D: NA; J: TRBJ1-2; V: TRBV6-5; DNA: TGTGCCAGCAGTTATAGAACAGGAGGCTACACCTTC; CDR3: CASSYRTGGYTF
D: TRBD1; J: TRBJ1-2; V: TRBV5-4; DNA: TGTGCCAGCAGCTTCCGGGACAGGGTAATAGGTAATGGCTACACCTTC; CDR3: CASSFRDRVIGNGYTF
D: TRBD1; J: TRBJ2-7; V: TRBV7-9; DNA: TGTGCCAGCAGCTTACTTGGGACAGAGACTTCCTACGAGCAGTACTTC; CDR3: CASSLLGTETSYEQYF
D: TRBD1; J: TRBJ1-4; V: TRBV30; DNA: TGTGCCTGGAGCCCCGGGACAGCTAATGAAAAACTGTTTTTT; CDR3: CAWSPGTANEKLFF
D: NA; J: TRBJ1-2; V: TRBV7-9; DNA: TGTGCCAGCAGCCCCGGGTCCTCCTATGGCTACACCTTC; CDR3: CASSPGSSYGYTF
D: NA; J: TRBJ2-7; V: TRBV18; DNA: TGTGCCAGCTCACTAACTGGACATCCCGCCTACGAGCAGTACTTC; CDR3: CASSLTGHPAYEQYF
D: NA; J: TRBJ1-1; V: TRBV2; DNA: TGTGCCAGCATGCGGGCCGTGAACACTGAAGCTTTCTTT; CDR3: CASMRAVNTEAFF
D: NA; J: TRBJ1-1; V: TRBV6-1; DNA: TGTGCCAGCAGTGAACGCGGGCGAGCTTTCTTT; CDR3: CASSERGRAFF
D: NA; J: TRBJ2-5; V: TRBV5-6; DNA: TGTGCCAGCAGCTTGGACGTGGGGCGAGAGACCCAGTACTTC; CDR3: CASSLDVGRETQYF
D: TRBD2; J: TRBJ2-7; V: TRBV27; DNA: TGTGCCAGCCGTTTCCCTAGCGGGACGTCCTACGAGCAGTACTTC; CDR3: CASRFPSGTSYEQYF
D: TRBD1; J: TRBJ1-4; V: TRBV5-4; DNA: TGTGCCAGCAGCTCGCCGGGACAGACAACTAATGAAAAACTGTTTTTT; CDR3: CASSSPGQTTNEKLFF
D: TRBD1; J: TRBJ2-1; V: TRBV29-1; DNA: TGCAGCGTTGCCCCCGACAGGGTTAGATACAATGAGCAGTTCTTC; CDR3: CSVAPDRVRYNEQFF
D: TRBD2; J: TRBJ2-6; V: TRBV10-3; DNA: TGTGCCATCAGTGAGCCAACAACCAGCGGGGCAGGCTTCTCTGGGGCCAACGTCCTGACTTTC; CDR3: CAISEPTTSGAGFSGANVLTF
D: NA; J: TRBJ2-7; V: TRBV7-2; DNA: TGTGCCAGCACCCTGGACAGCCCTCCCTACGAGCAGTACTTC; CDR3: CASTLDSPPYEQYF
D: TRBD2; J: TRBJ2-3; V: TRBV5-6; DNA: TGTGCCAGCAGCTTCCTAGCGGCCCCCACAGATACGCAGTATTTT; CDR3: CASSFLAAPTDTQYF
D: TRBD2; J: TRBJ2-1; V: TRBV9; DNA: TGTGCCAGCAGCCTAACCTCCAGCGGGGGTAATGAGCAGTTCTTC; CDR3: CASSLTSSGGNEQFF
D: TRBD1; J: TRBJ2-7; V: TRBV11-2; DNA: TGTGCCAGCAGCTTAGACGGACAGGTCCCCTACGAGCAGTACTTC; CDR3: CASSLDGQVPYEQYF
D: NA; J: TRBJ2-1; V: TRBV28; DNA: TGTGCCAGCAGTTTAGTACAGGTTCACAATGAGCAGTTCTTC; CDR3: CASSLVQVHNEQFF
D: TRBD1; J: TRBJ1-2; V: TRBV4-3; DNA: TGCGCCAGCAGCCTTGACAGGGGGGGGGTTTATGGCTACACCTTC; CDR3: CASSLDRGGVYGYTF
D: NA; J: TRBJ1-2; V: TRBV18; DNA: TGTGCCAGCTCAACAGAAGAAGGGAGGTCTCGGGGCTACACCTTC; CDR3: CASSTEEGRSRGYTF
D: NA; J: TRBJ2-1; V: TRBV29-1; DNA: TGCAGCGTCGAACCCGACAGAAGCAATGAGCAGTTCTTC; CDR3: CSVEPDRSNEQFF
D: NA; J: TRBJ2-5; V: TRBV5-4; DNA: TGTGCCAGCAGCTTAGACGGAGCCCAGACCCAGTACTTC; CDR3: CASSLDGAQTQYF
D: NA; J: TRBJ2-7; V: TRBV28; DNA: TGTGCCAGCAGTTTAGGGGGCATCTACGAGCAGTACTTC; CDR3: CASSLGGIYEQYF
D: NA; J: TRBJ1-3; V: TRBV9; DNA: TGTGCCAGCAGCGAACTACAGGGCTCTGGAAACACCATATATTTT; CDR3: CASSELQGSGNTIYF
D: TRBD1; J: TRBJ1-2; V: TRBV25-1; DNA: TGTGCCAGCAGCAGGGGGACGGGGGGCTACACCTTC; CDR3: CASSRGTGGYTF
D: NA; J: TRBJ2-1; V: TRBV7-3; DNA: TGTGCCAGCAGCCCCGGCGGGGGCCCCCTCCATGAGCAGTTCTTC; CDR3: CASSPGGGPLHEQFF
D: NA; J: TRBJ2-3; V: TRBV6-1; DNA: TGTGCCAGCAGCACTAGCAACACACGAGATACGCAGTATTTT; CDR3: CASSTSNTRDTQYF
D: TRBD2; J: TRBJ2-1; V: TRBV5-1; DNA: TGCGCCAGCAGCTTGGGTAGCGGGGGGGCCGATGAGCAGTTCTTC; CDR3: CASSLGSGGADEQFF
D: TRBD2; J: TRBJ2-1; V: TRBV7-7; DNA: TGTGCTAGCAGCTTAGGGACTAGCGGGGCGCAGTTCTTC; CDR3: CASSLGTSGAQFF
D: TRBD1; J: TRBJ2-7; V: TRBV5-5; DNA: TGTGCCAGCAGCTTGGAGGGACAGGCCTACGAGCAGTACTTC; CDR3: CASSLEGQAYEQYF
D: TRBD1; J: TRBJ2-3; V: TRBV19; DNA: TGTGCCAGTAGTCCAGGACAGGGGCCAGATACGCAGTATTTT; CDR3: CASSPGQGPDTQYF
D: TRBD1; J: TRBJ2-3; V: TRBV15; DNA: TGTGCCACCAGCAGAGGGACAGGGGGCGCAGATACGCAGTATTTT; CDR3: CATSRGTGGADTQYF
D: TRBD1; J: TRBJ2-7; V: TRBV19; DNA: TGTGCCAGTAGTACTGACAGGGATGGGCCCTACGAGCAGTACTTC; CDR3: CASSTDRDGPYEQYF